These T cell receptor beta chains were read from a single sample in a study of blood T cell repertoires in COVID-19. Clones were read by immunoSEQ multiplex PCR, and TCRdb kept only the in-frame ones, dropping some. Of 180,000 or so clones listed, around 85% are singletons. Sequencing was carried out using peripheral blood. The source of these receptors is an older woman with acute or convalescent COVID-19. CDR3s include the opening cysteine and the closing phenylalanine or tryptophan. A D gene is named only where the DNA matches it firmly. The size of a clone is reported for some rows only, either as once, few or many, or as a class for expanded clones.

-	TRBV15	TRBD2	TRBJ2-3	CATSRRGLTSGTDTQYF	TGTGCCACCAGCAGACGAGGACTGACTAGCGGCACAGATACGCAGTATTTT
-	TRBV5-1	TRBD1	TRBJ1-1	CASSLGQGALNTEAFF	TGCGCCAGCAGCTTGGGACAGGGGGCTTTGAACACTGAAGCTTTCTTT
-	TRBV20-1	-	TRBJ2-7	CSARSDNEQYF	TGCAGTGCTAGATCTGACAACGAGCAGTACTTC
-	TRBV30	-	TRBJ1-1	CAWKTALDTEAFF	TGTGCCTGGAAGACAGCGCTGGACACTGAAGCTTTCTTT
-	TRBV28	-	TRBJ1-2	CASSPQQGANYGYTF	TGTGCCAGCAGCCCTCAACAGGGCGCTAACTATGGCTACACCTTC
few	TRBV3-1/TRBV3-2	TRBD2	TRBJ2-1	CASSSGTSGRSYNEQFF	TGTGCCAGCAGTTCCGGGACTAGCGGGAGGTCCTACAATGAGCAGTTCTTC
-	TRBV7-3	-	TRBJ2-3	CASSRSGGATDTQYF	TGTGCCAGCAGCCGCTCAGGAGGCGCGACAGATACGCAGTATTTT
-	TRBV24-1	TRBD1	TRBJ2-3	CATSEGTGEFSDTQYF	TGTGCCACCAGTGAGGGGACAGGGGAGTTTTCGGATACGCAGTATTTT
once	TRBV30	-	TRBJ2-1	CAWRAPGGEQFF	TGTGCCTGGAGGGCCCCGGGCGGGGAGCAGTTCTTC
-	TRBV24-1	-	TRBJ1-5	CATSGEGNQPQHF	TGTGCCACCAGTGGGGAGGGGAATCAGCCCCAGCATTTT
-	TRBV5-1	TRBD1	TRBJ2-3	CASETGESTDTQYF	TGCGCCAGTGAGACAGGGGAGAGCACAGATACGCAGTATTTT
many	TRBV9	-	TRBJ2-5	CASSADPGWETQYF	TGTGCCAGCAGCGCCGACCCGGGGTGGGAGACCCAGTACTTC
-	TRBV29-1	TRBD2	TRBJ2-3	CSVGEAGTSGKDTQYF	TGCAGCGTTGGGGAAGCCGGGACTAGCGGGAAAGATACGCAGTATTTT
-	TRBV6-5	-	TRBJ1-2	CASNVGGRASGYTF	TGTGCCAGCAATGTCGGGGGACGGGCTTCGGGCTACACCTTC
-	TRBV5-4	-	TRBJ1-2	CASSLAGVLYGYTF	TGTGCCAGCAGCTTGGCCGGGGTTCTCTATGGCTACACCTTC
-	TRBV28	-	TRBJ1-4	CATGGAQGMNEKLFF	TGTGCCACGGGAGGGGCCCAGGGGATGAATGAAAAACTGTTTTTT
-	TRBV18	TRBD2	TRBJ2-1	CASSPVTSAGLAGTGSSEQFF	TGTGCCAGCTCACCAGTAACTTCCGCGGGACTAGCGGGAACTGGGAGTTCTGAGCAGTTCTTC
-	TRBV5-1	TRBD2	TRBJ2-7	CASSPKEGGPSYEQYF	TGCGCCAGCAGCCCCAAGGAGGGAGGGCCCTCCTACGAGCAGTACTTC
-	TRBV4-1	TRBD1	TRBJ2-7	CASSQSTGAYEQYF	TGCGCCAGCAGCCAATCCACAGGGGCCTACGAGCAGTACTTC
-	TRBV21-1	-	TRBJ2-1	CASSTRPLRELKGRNEQFF	TGTGCCAGCAGCACCAGACCTTTGCGGGAGCTCAAAGGGAGGAATGAGCAGTTCTTC
-	TRBV7-9	-	TRBJ2-1	CASSLTSQRQFF	TGTGCCAGCAGCTTAACTAGCCAGAGGCAGTTCTTC
-	TRBV7-8	-	TRBJ1-1	CASSLGTANTEAFF	TGTGCCAGCAGCTTAGGGACAGCGAACACTGAAGCTTTCTTT
-	TRBV5-1	TRBD1	TRBJ2-5	CASIVGTGLLEQETQYF	TGCGCCAGCATAGTCGGGACAGGGCTTCTAGAGCAAGAGACCCAGTACTTC
-	TRBV24-1	-	TRBJ1-1	CATSEGGRTEAFF	TGTGCCACCAGTGAAGGGGGAAGAACTGAAGCTTTCTTT
-	TRBV25-1	-	TRBJ1-1	CASRALGGEGTEAFF	TGTGCCAGCAGAGCTTTAGGAGGGGAGGGCACTGAAGCTTTCTTT
-	TRBV11-3	-	TRBJ2-3	CASSDSVDTQYF	TGTGCCAGCAGTGACTCGGTAGATACGCAGTATTTT
-	TRBV5-4	-	TRBJ1-3	CASSLPGSGNTIYF	TGTGCCAGCAGCTTGCCGGGGTCTGGAAACACCATATATTTT
-	TRBV12-3/TRBV12-4	-	TRBJ1-2	CASSPRQYGYTF	TGTGCCAGCAGTCCTAGACAGTATGGCTACACCTTC
-	TRBV5-1	-	TRBJ2-3	CASSQQGYTQYF	TGCGCCAGCAGCCAACAGGGTTATACGCAGTATTTT
-	TRBV5-1	-	TRBJ1-6	CASSSTTGNNSPLHF	TGCGCCAGCAGCTCTACGACAGGAAATAATTCACCCCTCCACTTT
few	TRBV2	TRBD1	TRBJ2-7	CASRGQALSYEQYF	TGTGCCAGCAGGGGACAGGCTTTATCCTACGAGCAGTACTTC
-	TRBV18	-	TRBJ1-5	CASSLGQNSNQPQHF	TGTGCCAGCTCACTAGGACAGAATAGCAATCAGCCCCAGCATTTT
-	TRBV18	TRBD1	TRBJ1-3	CASSAGQGVTGNTIYF	TGTGCCAGCTCAGCCGGACAGGGTGTTACTGGAAACACCATATATTTT
once	TRBV3-1/TRBV3-2	-	TRBJ1-1	CASSLQTATEAFF	TGTGCCAGCAGCCTACAAACCGCCACTGAAGCTTTCTTT
-	TRBV5-1	TRBD1	TRBJ1-1	CASSSGTGIFTEAFF	TGCGCCAGCAGCTCTGGGACAGGGATTTTCACTGAAGCTTTCTTT
-	TRBV18	-	TRBJ1-5	CASSLTANSNQPQHF	TGTGCCAGCTCCCTGACAGCAAATAGCAATCAGCCCCAGCATTTT
-	TRBV5-1	TRBD2	TRBJ2-3	CASSAGTSGPWDTQYF	TGCGCCAGCAGCGCAGGGACTAGCGGCCCCTGGGATACGCAGTATTTT
-	TRBV10-3	TRBD1	TRBJ1-4	CAISGDSQGKLFF	TGTGCCATCAGTGGGGACAGCCAAGGAAAACTGTTTTTT
-	TRBV5-1	-	TRBJ2-2	CASSSGAGELFF	TGCGCCAGCAGCTCAGGGGCCGGGGAGCTGTTTTTT
-	TRBV28	TRBD1	TRBJ1-1	CASRDRAFFRPNQTEAFF	TGTGCCAGCCGGGACAGGGCGTTTTTCCGCCCGAATCAAACTGAAGCTTTCTTT
few	TRBV5-5	-	TRBJ2-1	CASSFSGQDNEQFF	TGTGCCAGCAGCTTCTCGGGACAAGACAATGAGCAGTTCTTC
-	TRBV19	-	TRBJ1-1	CASSIKGDTEAFF	TGTGCCAGTAGTATAAAGGGGGATACTGAAGCTTTCTTT
-	TRBV5-1	TRBD2	TRBJ2-3	CASSSRTSGTDTQYF	TGCGCCAGCAGCTCCCGGACTAGCGGCACAGATACGCAGTATTTT
-	TRBV6-5	TRBD1	TRBJ1-2	CASRLGQGNWGYTF	TGTGCCAGCAGACTCGGACAGGGAAACTGGGGCTACACCTTC
-	TRBV18	TRBD1	TRBJ1-5	CASSPDRSSNQPQHF	TGTGCCAGCTCACCGGACAGGTCGAGCAATCAGCCCCAGCATTTT
-	TRBV28	-	TRBJ2-5	CASRTILRGGETQYF	TGTGCCAGCAGAACAATTCTCAGGGGAGGGGAGACCCAGTACTTC
-	TRBV7-2	TRBD2	TRBJ2-1	CASSSGLAGDPEQFF	TGTGCCAGCAGCTCGGGACTAGCGGGAGATCCTGAGCAGTTCTTC
-	TRBV18	-	TRBJ2-1	CASSLHPGSEQFF	TGTGCCAGCTCACTTCACCCGGGAAGTGAGCAGTTCTTC